The clone carrying this T cell receptor beta chain was detected only once. The PCR made use of 60 Vbeta and 13 Jbeta primers. Measured with immunoSEQ multiplex PCR; TCRdb has only the in-frame clones, and not every one. In the table there are 99,000 or so clones, roughly a tenth of which are singletons. This sample was taken from a study of cytomegalovirus exposure and HLA in healthy donors. CDR1 is SEHNR and CDR2 is FQNEAQ in the germline V gene (reference sequence). The CDR3 sequence is 15 residues long. V was shortened by 3 bases and J by 7 bases, with 13 bases between the two germline ends. This sequence was found in a man aged 40-55 years in good health and CMV-seropositive. This rearrangement joins TRBV7-9 to TRBJ1-6; D is unresolved. Input material: PBMCs. DNA of the CDR3: TGTGCCAGCAGCTTGGTACGGTTCGGGAATTCACCCCTCCACTTT. Translation: CASSLVRFGNSPLHF.